Listed below are T cell receptor beta chains from one sample, sequenced in a study of blood T cell repertoires in COVID-19. Profiled with immunoSEQ multiplex PCR; TCRdb holds only in-frame clones, not every one. This sample has some 300,000 clones, with 85% to 90% found just once. Sequenced input: peripheral blood. The receptors were sampled from a woman aged 45-59 years with COVID-19, enrolled during active disease. CDR3s include the opening cysteine and the closing phenylalanine or tryptophan. Each record gives: J gene, D gene, clone size, V gene, CDR3 DNA, CDR3 protein. D genes are given only for firm matches. A row's size may be missing; if present it is once, few, many or a size class.

J: TRBJ1-1
D: -
size: -
V: TRBV6-5
DNA: TGTGCCAGCAGTTACGCAGGCCAGAAGAACACTGAAGCTTTCTTT
CDR3: CASSYAGQKNTEAFF

J: TRBJ1-2
D: -
size: -
V: TRBV6-5
DNA: TGTGCCAGCAGGAGACAGGACTCTAACTATGGCTACACCTTC
CDR3: CASRRQDSNYGYTF

J: TRBJ2-2
D: -
size: -
V: TRBV7-8
DNA: TGTGCCAGCAGCTTGAGTTTGCGGGAGCTGTTTTTT
CDR3: CASSLSLRELFF

J: TRBJ1-6
D: -
size: -
V: TRBV7-2
DNA: TGTGCCAGCAGCCTTACAGGGAGATCACCCCTCCACTTT
CDR3: CASSLTGRSPLHF

J: TRBJ2-5
D: TRBD2
size: -
V: TRBV7-3
DNA: TGTGCCAGCAGCTGGGGACTAGCGGGGCAAGAGACCCAGTACTTC
CDR3: CASSWGLAGQETQYF

J: TRBJ1-2
D: -
size: -
V: TRBV5-1
DNA: TGCGCCAGCAGCTTGGGGCAGCAGGATGGCTACACCTTC
CDR3: CASSLGQQDGYTF

J: TRBJ2-2
D: TRBD2
size: -
V: TRBV5-1
DNA: TGCGCCAGCAGATACGAACCCCTAGCGGGAGGAAACACCGGGGAGCTGTTTTTT
CDR3: CASRYEPLAGGNTGELFF

J: TRBJ2-2
D: -
size: -
V: TRBV11-2
DNA: TGTGCCAGCATCCGGGGGACGACCGGGGAGCTGTTTTTT
CDR3: CASIRGTTGELFF

J: TRBJ1-3
D: -
size: -
V: TRBV23-1
DNA: TGCGCCAGCAGTCAATCATCCACAGACTCTGGAAACACCATATATTTT
CDR3: CASSQSSTDSGNTIYF

J: TRBJ2-7
D: TRBD2
size: few
V: TRBV3-1/TRBV3-2
DNA: TGTGCCAGCAGTCCAGGGAGGGCCTACGAGCAGTACTTC
CDR3: CASSPGRAYEQYF